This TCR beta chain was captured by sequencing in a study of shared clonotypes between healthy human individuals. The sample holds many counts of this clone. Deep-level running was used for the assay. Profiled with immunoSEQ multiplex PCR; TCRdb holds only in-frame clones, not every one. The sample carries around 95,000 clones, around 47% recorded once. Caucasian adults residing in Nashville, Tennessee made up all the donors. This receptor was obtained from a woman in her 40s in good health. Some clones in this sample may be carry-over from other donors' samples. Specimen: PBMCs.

CDR3 bases: TGTGCCAGCAGCTCCCAGACTAGCGGGAAGGAGACCCAGTACTTC. Translating it yields CASSSQTSGKETQYF. The chain links TRBV5-4 to TRBJ2-5, with TRBD2 identical over 11 bases. The CDR3 runs to 15 residues. J was trimmed by 5 bases and V by 3 bases; bases with no gene match: 6. The germline V gene encodes CDR1 SGHNT and CDR2 YYREEE (reference sequence).